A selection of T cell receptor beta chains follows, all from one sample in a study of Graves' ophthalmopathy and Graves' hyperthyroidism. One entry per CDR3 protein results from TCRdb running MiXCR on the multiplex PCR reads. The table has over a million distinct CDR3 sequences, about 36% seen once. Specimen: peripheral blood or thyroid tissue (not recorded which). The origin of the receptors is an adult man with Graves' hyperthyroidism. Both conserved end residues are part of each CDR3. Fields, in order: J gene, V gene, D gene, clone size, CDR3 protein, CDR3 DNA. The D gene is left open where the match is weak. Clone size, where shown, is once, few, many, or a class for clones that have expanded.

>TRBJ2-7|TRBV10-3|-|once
CAISYLSGAYEQYF
TGTGCCATCAGTTACCTAAGCGGAGCCTACGAGCAGTACTTC
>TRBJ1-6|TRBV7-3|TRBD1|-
CASSLQGQGVSPLHF
TGTGCCAGCAGCTTACAGGGACAGGGGGTATCACCCCTCCACTTT
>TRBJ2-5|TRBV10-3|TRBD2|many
CAIGLAGEETQYF
TGTGCCATCGGGCTAGCGGGGGAAGAGACCCAGTACTTC
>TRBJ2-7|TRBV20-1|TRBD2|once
CSATGRASGTKYEQYF
TGCAGTGCTACGGGTCGAGCCTCCGGGACTAAATATGAGCAGTACTTC
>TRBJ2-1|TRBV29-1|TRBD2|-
CSVAMTSGYNEQFF
TGCAGCGTTGCAATGACTAGCGGCTACAATGAGCAGTTCTTC
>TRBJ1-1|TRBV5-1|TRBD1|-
CASSPVPGQGLNTEAFF
TGCGCCAGCAGCCCGGTCCCGGGACAGGGATTGAACACTGAAGCTTTCTTT
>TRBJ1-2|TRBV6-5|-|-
CASSYGGKRWYGYTF
TGTGCCAGCAGTTACGGCGGGAAAAGGTGGTATGGCTACACCTTC
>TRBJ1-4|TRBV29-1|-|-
CSGGEGYNEKLFF
TGCAGCGGGGGTGAGGGCTATAATGAAAAACTGTTTTTT
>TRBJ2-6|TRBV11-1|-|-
CASSPAPRVLTF
TGTGCCAGCAGCCCGGCCCCCCGGGTCCTGACTTTC
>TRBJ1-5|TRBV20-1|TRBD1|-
CAWSVSTGSYSNQPQHF
TGTGCCTGGAGTGTATCGACAGGGTCTTATAGCAATCAGCCCCAGCATTTT
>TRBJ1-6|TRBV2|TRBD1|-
CASSAQGANSPLHF
TGTGCCAGCAGTGCACAGGGGGCGAATTCACCCCTCCACTTT
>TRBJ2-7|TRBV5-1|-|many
CASSVDNAYEQYF
TGCGCCAGCAGCGTTGACAATGCCTACGAGCAGTACTTC
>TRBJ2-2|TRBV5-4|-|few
CASTPRGTGELFF
TGTGCCAGCACGCCAAGGGGGACCGGGGAGCTGTTTTTT
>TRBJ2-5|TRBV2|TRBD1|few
CASSRDRVKETQYF
TGTGCCAGCTCAAGGGACAGAGTTAAAGAGACCCAGTACTTC
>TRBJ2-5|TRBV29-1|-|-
CSVAGVNTQYF
TGCAGCGTTGCTGGGGTGAACACCCAGTACTTC
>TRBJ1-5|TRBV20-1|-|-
CSAPPRRGGQETQHF
TGCAGTGCTCCCCCTAGGCGGGGGGGGCAAGAGACCCAGCATTTT
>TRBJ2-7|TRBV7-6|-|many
CASSLSAGAPQYF
TGTGCCAGCAGCTTAAGCGCCGGGGCCCCGCAGTACTTC
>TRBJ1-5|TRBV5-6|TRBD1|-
CASSLDRGLGDQPQHF
TGTGCCAGCAGCTTGGACAGGGGGCTCGGAGATCAGCCCCAGCATTTT
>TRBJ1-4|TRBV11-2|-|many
CASSLGNSNEKLFF
TGTGCCAGCAGCCTTGGAAATAGTAATGAAAAACTGTTTTTT
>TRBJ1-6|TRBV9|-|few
CASSVEGERSPLHF
TGTGCCAGCAGCGTAGAGGGGGAACGATCACCCCTCCACTTT
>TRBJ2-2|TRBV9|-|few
CASSVPGVRENTGELFF
TGTGCCAGCAGCGTACCCGGAGTAAGGGAGAACACCGGGGAGCTGTTTTTT
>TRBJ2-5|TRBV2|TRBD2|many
CASSARTSRGGETQYF
TGTGCCAGCAGTGCGCGAACTTCGCGGGGGGGAGAGACCCAGTACTTC
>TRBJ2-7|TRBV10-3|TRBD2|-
CALGEGSGGWHEQYF
TGTGCCCTCGGGGAGGGTAGCGGGGGCTGGCACGAGCAGTACTTC
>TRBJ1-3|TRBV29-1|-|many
CSLPGPGNTIYF
TGCAGTCTTCCGGGCCCTGGAAACACCATATATTTT
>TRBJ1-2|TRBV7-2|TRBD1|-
CASRDPGGEGAAVGYGYTF
TGTGCCAGCAGAGACCCAGGGGGTGAAGGGGCTGCAGTGGGCTATGGCTACACCTTC
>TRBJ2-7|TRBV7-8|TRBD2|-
CASRLAGEASEQYF
TGTGCCAGCAGACTAGCGGGTGAAGCGAGCGAGCAGTACTTC
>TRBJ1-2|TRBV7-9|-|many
CASSLGTKYGYTF
TGTGCCAGCAGCTTAGGGACGAAATATGGCTACACCTTC
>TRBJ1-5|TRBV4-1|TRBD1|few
CASSQGRGTGMPWPQHF
TGCGCCAGCAGCCAAGGTCGTGGGACAGGGATGCCCTGGCCCCAGCATTTT
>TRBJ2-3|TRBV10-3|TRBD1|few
CASTDRDRSTDTQYF
TGTGCCAGCACGGACCGGGACAGAAGCACAGATACGCAGTATTTT
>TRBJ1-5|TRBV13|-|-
CASSYGEANQPQHF
TGTGCCAGCAGTTACGGGGAAGCGAATCAGCCCCAGCATTTT
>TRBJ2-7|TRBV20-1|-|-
CSARVIGGFYEQYF
TGCAGTGCTAGAGTAATTGGTGGGTTCTACGAGCAGTACTTC
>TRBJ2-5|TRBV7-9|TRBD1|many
CASSRRIGRQGMETQYF
TGTGCCAGCAGTCGTAGGATAGGAAGACAGGGGATGGAGACCCAGTACTTC
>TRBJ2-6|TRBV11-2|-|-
CASSLEPGPRLGGANVLTF
TGTGCCAGCAGCCTAGAGCCGGGACCCCGCCTTGGTGGGGCCAACGTCCTGACTTTC
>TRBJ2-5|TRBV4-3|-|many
CASSLEPGETQYF
TGCGCCAGCAGCCTGGAGCCTGGGGAGACCCAGTACTTC
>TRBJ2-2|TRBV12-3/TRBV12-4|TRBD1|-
CASSLAMTGDTGELFF
TGTGCCAGCAGTTTAGCGATGACAGGGGACACCGGGGAGCTGTTTTTT
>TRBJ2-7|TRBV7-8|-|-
CASSPGPEQYF
TGTGCCAGCAGCCCCGGCCCCGAGCAGTACTTC
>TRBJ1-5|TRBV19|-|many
CASNLGVDQPQHF
TGTGCCAGCAACCTCGGGGTAGATCAGCCCCAGCATTTT
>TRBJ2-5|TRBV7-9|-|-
CASSLCPSLQETQYF
TGTGCCAGCAGCTTATGCCCGAGCCTACAAGAGACCCAGTACTTC
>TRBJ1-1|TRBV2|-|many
CASSESGKTEAFF
TGTGCCAGCAGTGAATCAGGGAAAACTGAAGCTTTCTTT
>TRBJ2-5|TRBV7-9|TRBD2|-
CASSQVSSGKQETQYF
TGTGCCAGCAGCCAAGTTTCTAGCGGGAAGCAAGAGACCCAGTACTTC
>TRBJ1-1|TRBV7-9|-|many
CASSLEFAEAFF
TGTGCCAGCAGCTTAGAATTCGCTGAAGCTTTCTTT
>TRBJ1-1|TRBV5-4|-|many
CASSLVLTGNTEAFF
TGTGCCAGCAGCTTGGTCTTGACAGGGAACACTGAAGCTTTCTTT
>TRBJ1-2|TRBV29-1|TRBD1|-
CSPGQGSGYTF
TGCAGCCCGGGACAGGGGAGTGGCTACACCTTC
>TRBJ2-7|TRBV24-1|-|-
CATSESGGSYEQYF
TGTGCCACCAGTGAGTCTGGGGGATCCTACGAGCAGTACTTC
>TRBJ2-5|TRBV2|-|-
CASYIPRDTQETQYF
TGTGCCAGCTATATTCCCCGGGACACACAAGAGACCCAGTACTTC
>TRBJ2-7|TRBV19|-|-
CASSHNPGQDEQYF
TGTGCCAGTAGTCACAATCCGGGGCAGGACGAGCAGTACTTC
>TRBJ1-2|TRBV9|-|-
CASSYSQGGGYGYTF
TGTGCCAGCAGTTACTCTCAGGGCGGGGGCTATGGCTACACCTTC
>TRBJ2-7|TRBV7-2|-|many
CASSLGASSGPYF
TGTGCCAGCAGCTTAGGAGCGTCGAGCGGTCCCTACTTC
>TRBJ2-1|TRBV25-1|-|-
CASSSPGSGNEQFF
TGTGCCAGCAGCTCCCCGGGAAGCGGAAATGAGCAGTTCTTC
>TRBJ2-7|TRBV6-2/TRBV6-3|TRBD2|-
CGSRTASGTEQYF
TGTGGAAGCCGCACGGCTAGCGGAACCGAGCAGTACTTC
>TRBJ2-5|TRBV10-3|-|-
CAISEGGYQETQYF
TGTGCCATCAGTGAGGGGGGGTACCAAGAGACCCAGTACTTC